This TCR beta chain was identified in a study of identical twins (dated by TCRdb to 2016 to 2017). In the study overall: To test whether fetal clonotypes persist, the study used deep sequencing on TCR alpha and beta repertoires from monozygotic twins, unrelated adults of various ages, and cord blood. To rule out contamination, replicate twin experiments were performed at different times with different library preparation protocols.

Broader findings and caveats from the paper: Excess twin sharing in beta out-of-frame sequences was weaker because fewer shared sequences lowered the signal-to-noise ratio. Out-of-frame TCR alpha sequences shared between twins showed an excess of low generation-probability sequences compared with coincidental sharing between unrelated individuals. Fewer insertions were carried by abundant cord blood beta clonotypes, a similar but weaker trend appeared in young adult naive repertoires, and no such trend appeared in memory repertoires. Zero-insertion analyses could be partly confounded by invariant T cells such as MAIT and iNKT, although diverse VJ usage argued against such confounding for most clonotypes. Because the same donors could not be followed over many years, the conclusions relied on cross-sectional statistical analysis. In monozygotic twins, out-of-frame TCR alpha sharing was systematically underestimated by recombination models, although the models agreed with sharing between unrelated individuals.

To prepare the library, 5' RACE was applied. The sample was run on an Illumina HiSeq 2000. A universal primer binding site was added through template switching, and the final cDNA carried a unique molecular identifier so that TCR cDNA molecules could be counted accurately. First-strand cDNA for TCR alpha and beta chains was synthesized from specific primers in the conserved constant-segment region. To control for contamination, every cDNA library was double barcoded, receiving both a SMART-Mk sample barcode and Illumina barcodes. TruSeq adapter sequences along with Illumina sample barcodes were introduced in two successive PCR steps. The Illumina HiSeq platform was used with custom primers to sequence TCR alpha and beta cDNA libraries. The source study handled its data this way. Unique molecular identifiers were extracted from raw reads with MiGEC, and CDR3 positions were determined with MiXCR. Recombination models were inferred per individual with the repgenHMM and IGoR tools using an EM algorithm. The tcR package in R was used for shared clonotype analysis, with sharing normalized by the product of cloneset sizes. To study raw recombination without the effects of thymic and clonal selection, out-of-frame nonproductive sequences were analyzed. The public reads were reprocessed in TCRdb via fastp at Q25 and MiXCR, keeping in-frame beta chains. A single entry per CDR3 protein holds the most common genes and DNA from its merged rows. For this entry, the V and J calls and clone size follow TCRdb and not the study's own pipeline. The sample table records nearly 900,000 distinct CDR3 sequences; approximately 13% of these occur just once. The top ten hold 1.5% to 2% of the sample.

The cysteine opens and the phenylalanine closes a CDR3 of 13 amino acids. The kept DNA is CDR3 alone, 39 bases in frame from the first base. The V and J ends are trimmed by 3 bases and 7 bases, leaving 15 bases between them. CDR1 and CDR2 (SQVTM, ANQGSEA) derive from the germline V gene. Every donor was a healthy Caucasian. Three pairs of female monozygotic twins, all aged about 18 to 30 years, were included in the twin cohort. The RNA used for TCR libraries was isolated from peripheral blood mononuclear cells. This clonotype has more than one count but fewer than ten. Its antigen is currently not known. No quality values exist for individual bases; no much larger clone is one base distant. The data were also submitted as part of a second study, on yellow fever vaccine responses in identical twins. The second publication reports: According to the authors, in identical twins the way T cells responded to vaccination appeared partly convergent and partly personalized. In identical twins, the study followed T cell clones that responded to the vaccine with precision.

The sequenced sample was PBMCs. The clonotype comes from a woman younger than 35 in good health. Recombination linked TRBV29-1 to TRBJ1-1, with TRBD1 perhaps the D gene, on 5 matching bases. The CDR3 protein is CSVEWGIWGEAFF. In nucleotides, the sequence is TGCAGCGTTGAGTGGGGGATCTGGGGTGAAGCTTTCTTT.